This TCR beta chain stems from a study of blood T cell repertoires in COVID-19. Overall study context: Material from acute and convalescent COVID-19 was sourced from the United States, Italy and Spain. From T cells, B-cell-depleted T cells, or PBMCs came the material, which was cDNA or gDNA.

In the original workflow: Counts of nucleated cells, estimated from reference gene primer amplification, were obtained. Using immunoSEQ multiplex PCR, the repertoire was profiled, and TCRdb retains in-frame clones only, with some absent. Clone size and V and J calls were adopted from that table, with D and trimming inferred from the DNA. The sample comprises under 350,000 clones, 86% of which are singletons, and approximately 4.4% rests with the top ten. The CDR3 contains 11 residues. Trimming removed 3 bases at V and 8 bases at J, with 5 bases between. This TCR was sampled from a woman in her 40s with acute COVID-19. Sequencing was done on a sample of PBMCs or T cells enriched from blood (not recorded which). The chain carries TRBV12-3 or TRBV12-4 and TRBJ2-1; D is ambiguous. The CDR3 DNA is TGTGCCAGCAGTTTTTCCTATGAGCAGTTCTTC. It yields the protein CASSFSYEQFF.